The 26 T cell receptor beta chains listed next were all sequenced from one sample in a study of cytotoxic CD8 clonotypes in ibrutinib-treated CLL. Produced via immunoSEQ multiplex PCR; TCRdb's table is partial and in-frame only. The sample contains 20,000 to 25,000 clones, approximately 71% of which appear only once. The sample here was PBMCs, taken after 12 months of ibrutinib treatment. Every receptor here comes from a human donor with chronic lymphocytic leukemia.

V and J are TRBV28 and TRBJ2-1; D ambiguous. This CDR3 region has 11 residues. The germline CDR1 and CDR2 sequences are MDHEN and SYDVKM. Trimming cost V 5 bases and J 10 bases, with 9 bases left between them. The CDR3 DNA reads as TGTGCCAGCAGTCTTACTGGGGAGCAGTTCTTC. This codes for CASSLTGEQFF.

The rearrangement links TRBV9 to TRBJ1-1; 7 nucleotides align to TRBD1. The germline V gene has CDR1 SGDLS and CDR2 YYNGEE. Trimming cost V 0 bases and J 1 base; bases outside gene matches: 3. The CDR3 runs 15 residues. CDR3 residues: CASSVGAGGNTEAFF. The CDR3 DNA reads as TGTGCCAGCAGCGTAGGGGCAGGGGGGAACACTGAAGCTTTCTTT.

The J gene is TRBJ2-7, the V gene TRBV7-9, with 7 bases that match TRBD2. Germline CDR1 reads SEHNR; CDR2 reads FQNEAQ (reference sequence). The CDR3 is 12 amino acids. With 5 bases clipped from V and 6 bases from J, the junction kept 4 bases outside the gene matches. CDR3: CASSRPGGEQYF. The DNA of the CDR3 is TGTGCCAGCAGCCGCCCGGGGGGCGAGCAGTACTTC. The full variable domain, completed using reference TRBV7-9 and TRBJ2-7, is DTGVSQNPRHKITKRGQNVTFRCDPISEHNRLYWYRQTLGQGPEFLTYFQNEAQLEKSRLLSDRFSAERPKGSFSTLEIQRTEQGDSAMYLCASSRPGGEQYFGPGTRLTVT.

J is TRBJ2-4 and V is TRBV6-5; D may be TRBD2 (7 bases). Germline V gives CDR1 MNHEY, CDR2 SVGAGI. The V end was cut by 8 bases, the J end by 3 bases, with 14 bases between. This CDR3 spans 14 amino acids. CDR3 residues: CASRGAFGKNIQYF. The CDR3 DNA reads as TGTGCCAGCCGGGGGGCTTTTGGCAAAAACATTCAGTACTTC.

The chain is built from TRBV10-2 and TRBJ1-1; D uncertain. The CDR3 spans 11 residues. In germline, CDR1 is WSHSY, CDR2 SAAADI. V lost 10 bases and J 10 bases, leaving 16 bases between the germline ends. This chain's CDR3 is CATNLGWGAFF. CDR3 nucleotides: TGCGCCACTAACCTTGGGTGGGGAGCTTTCTTT.

V and J are TRBV5-6 and TRBJ1-1; 7 bases are a match to TRBD1. The germline gives CDR1 SGHDT, CDR2 YYEEEE. This CDR3 has 13 residues. Germline trimming cut 5 bases from V and 4 bases from J; bases unmatched to any gene: 5. CDR3: CASRPGGGTEAFF. CDR3 coding DNA: TGTGCCAGCAGGCCAGGGGGAGGCACTGAAGCTTTCTTT.

This clone showed up just a few times. The V call is TRBV2, the J call TRBJ1-4, with D maybe TRBD1 (5 bases). V was pared by 5 bases and J by 0 bases, with 13 bases between. The CDR3 spans 16 residues. Germline V gene lookup returns CDR1 SNHLY and CDR2 FYNNEI. The CDR3 is CASSKDRKATNEKLFF. The CDR3 DNA follows: TGTGCCAGCAGTAAAGACAGAAAAGCAACTAATGAAAAACTGTTTTTT.

This clone was seen more than once but under ten times. The rearrangement links TRBV6-5 to TRBJ2-7; no clear D gene. The CDR3 sequence is 11 residues long. Deletions cut 3 bases from V and 3 bases from J, with 3 bases between. Looked up from germline, CDR1 is MNHEY and CDR2 is SVGAGI. This CDR3 reads CASSYNYEQYF. CDR3 DNA: TGTGCCAGCAGTTATAACTACGAGCAGTACTTC.

This clone was seen only once. V gene TRBV5-6 combines with J gene TRBJ2-7; 10 nucleotides agree with TRBD1. The CDR3 runs 16 residues. V shed 5 bases, J shed 5 bases, and the junction held 13 bases outside the gene matches. CDR1 and CDR2 (germline): SGHDT, YYEEEE. This chain's CDR3 is CASSFGSWTGGDEQYF. The DNA of the CDR3 is TGTGCCAGCAGTTTCGGCTCCTGGACAGGGGGGGACGAGCAGTACTTC.

A remark on this clone: It is unclear where the CDR3 begins or ends on the DNA, so no DNA is shown, and the CDR3 is as TCRdb lists it. CDR3 region: CASSSSTGEAFF. The chain joins TRBV28 to TRBJ1-1; the table's TRBD1 call for D was not verified on the DNA. Germline V lookup: CDR1 MDHEN, CDR2 SYDVKM. Including both end residues, the CDR3 is 12 amino acids long.

The chain recombines TRBV7-6 with TRBJ1-4; 9 nucleotides line up with TRBD1. V lost 3 bases, J lost 3 bases, and 5 bases stayed unmatched. The CDR3 length is 16 residues. Germline V gene lookup returns CDR1 SGHVS and CDR2 FNYEAQ. The CDR3 loop reads CASSLHRGQSNEKLFF. CDR3 DNA: TGTGCCAGCAGCTTGCACAGGGGGCAATCTAATGAAAAACTGTTTTTT.

Only a few counts were recorded for this clone. V usage is TRBV7-9 and J usage is TRBJ2-1; TRBD1 or TRBD2 may be the D gene (5 bases each). V was pared by 1 base and J by 11 bases, with 21 bases between. CDR3 length: 16 residues. Germline CDR1 and CDR2: SEHNR and FQNEAQ (reference sequence). The CDR3 here is CASSLGGSTSGMKQFF. The CDR3 nucleotides read TGTGCCAGCAGCTTAGGGGGGAGTACATCGGGAATGAAGCAGTTCTTC.

This clone occurred a few times. The same CDR3 also results from other DNA sequences found in this sample. The genes are TRBV11-2 and TRBJ2-5; 8 positions agree with TRBD2. V gave up 3 bases and J gave up 0 bases; unmatched junction bases: 3. From germline, CDR1 is SGHAT and CDR2 FQNNGV. This CDR3 has 15 amino acids. CDR3 DNA sequence: TGTGCCAGCAGCTTTGGCGGGGGGCACCAAGAGACCCAGTACTTC. The encoded protein is CASSFGGGHQETQYF.

This chain links TRBV2 with TRBJ1-3; D gene unclear. CDR1 is SNHLY, CDR2 FYNNEI, per germline. V was trimmed by 6 bases and J by 2 bases, leaving 11 bases between them. This CDR3 is built from 14 residues. DNA of the CDR3: TGTGCCAGCAGCGAGCAAAAGGCTGGAAACACCATATATTTT. Translating gives CASSEQKAGNTIYF.

The chain recombines TRBV27 with TRBJ1-1; possibly TRBD1 for D (5 bases). V gave up 3 bases and J gave up 6 bases, with 11 bases separating them. Germline CDR1 and CDR2: MNHEY and SMNVEV (reference sequence). CDR3 size: 13 residues. CDR3 amino acids: CASSFAGPAEAFF. The CDR3 bases are TGTGCCAGCAGTTTTGCAGGGCCGGCTGAAGCTTTCTTT.

The chain links TRBV6-1 to TRBJ1-2; the D is unclear. V was cut by 2 bases and J by 5 bases, with 9 bases left in between. Germline lookup yields CDR1 MNHNS and CDR2 SASEGT. The CDR3 is made up of 13 amino acids. The CDR3 DNA reads as TGTGCCAGCAGTGAAACGGCATTATATGGCTACACCTTC. Its protein is CASSETALYGYTF.

This clone showed up just a few times. V is TRBV28 and J is TRBJ1-3; 8 nucleotides agree with TRBD1. Germline assignment: CDR1 MDHEN and CDR2 SYDVKM. V dropped 6 bases and J dropped 9; count of bases not matched to a gene: 10. The CDR3 is made up of 14 amino acids. In DNA form, the CDR3 reads TGTGCCAGCAGGGAGTTCAGGGGGCGAGGCACCATATATTTT. Translating gives CASREFRGRGTIYF.

This clone was counted only a few times. This chain joins TRBV6-5 and TRBJ1-1, with 7 bases matching TRBD1. The germline V gene has CDR1 MNHEY and CDR2 SVGAGI. Losses at the gene ends were 7 bases for V and 4 bases for J; bases not matched to a gene: 6. CDR3 length equals 13 residues. The DNA for the CDR3 is TGTGCCAGCAATAAACAGGGGAGCACTGAAGCTTTCTTT. Protein product: CASNKQGSTEAFF.

The J gene is TRBJ1-5, the V gene TRBV6-5, with D possibly being TRBD1 (5 bases). CDR3 length: 15 amino acids. In germline, CDR1 is MNHEY, CDR2 SVGAGI. Trimming shortened V by 3 bases and J by 7 bases, and 16 bases separated the two germline ends. CDR3 region: CASSYRGGRGQPQHF. The CDR3 nucleotides read TGTGCCAGCAGTTATAGGGGCGGGCGGGGGCAGCCCCAGCATTTT.

For the CDR3, the DNA is TGTGCCAGCAGCTTAGGTGCTCGGGGGCCCGGCGGGCAAGAGACCCAGTACTTC. Translated: CASSLGARGPGGQETQYF. This rearrangement joins TRBV11-3 to TRBJ2-5; D tentatively fits TRBD1 or TRBD2 (6 bases each). From germline, CDR1 is SGHNT and CDR2 YENEEA. This CDR3 has 18 residues. V lost 1 base and J 2 bases, leaving 20 bases between the germline ends.

The chain carries TRBV11-1 and TRBJ2-1; tentatively, D is TRBD2 (5 bases). V shed 5 bases and J shed 0 bases, with 20 bases lying between them. This CDR3 spans 18 amino acids. Germline values: CDR1 SGHAT, CDR2 FQDESV (reference sequence). The CDR3 spells CASSPTPGVTPSYNEQFF. CDR3 bases: TGTGCCAGCAGCCCTACCCCCGGGGTTACCCCCTCCTACAATGAGCAGTTCTTC. The whole variable domain, filled in from reference TRBV11-1 and TRBJ2-1, reads EAEVAQSPRYKITEKSQAVAFWCDPISGHATLYWYRQILGQGPELLVQFQDESVVDDSQLPKDRFSAERLKGVDSTLKIQPAELGDSAMYLCASSPTPGVTPSYNEQFFGPGTRLTVL.

The V call is TRBV6-1, the J call TRBJ1-5, with D hard to call. CDR3 length: 13 amino acids. Trimming pared 0 bases from V and 7 bases from J, leaving 7 bases between. Germline CDR1 is MNHNS and CDR2 is SASEGT. The DNA of the CDR3 is TGTGCCAGCAGTGAAGCCCTTCGCCAGCCCCAGCATTTT. Translating it yields CASSEALRQPQHF.

The chain links TRBV6-4 to TRBJ1-2, with D uncertain. This CDR3 has 13 residues. Trimming stripped 3 bases from V and 3 bases from J, with 8 bases between. Germline loops: CDR1 MRHNA, CDR2 SNTAGT. CDR3: CASSEGRHYGYTF. The DNA for the CDR3 is TGTGCCAGCAGTGAGGGCAGACACTATGGCTACACCTTC.

In its sample, this clone was seen a few times. The rearrangement links TRBV9 to TRBJ2-5, with D maybe TRBD1 (5 bases). This CDR3 has 15 amino acids. The V and J ends lost 0 bases and 6 bases respectively, with 15 bases between them. CDR1 is SGDLS, CDR2 YYNGEE, per germline. The CDR3 nucleotides are TGTGCCAGCAGCGTAGGAAACAGGAGAGTGCAGACCCAGTACTTC. Encoded protein: CASSVGNRRVQTQYF.

V usage is TRBV27 and J usage is TRBJ1-4, with D perhaps matching TRBD1 (6 bases). The length of the CDR3 is 14 residues. The V and J ends lost 2 bases and 2 bases respectively, with 6 bases between them. Germline-derived CDR1 and CDR2 are MNHEY and SMNVEV (reference sequence). CDR3: CASSLQGTNEKLFF. In DNA, the CDR3 is TGTGCCAGCAGTTTACAGGGGACTAATGAAAAACTGTTTTTT.

V usage is TRBV6-6 and J usage is TRBJ1-5; tentatively, D is TRBD1 (5 bases). CDR3 length: 15 residues. Between the trimmed V and J ends, which lost 5 bases and 5 bases, there was a span of 16 bases. Per the germline V gene, CDR1 is MNHNY and CDR2 is SVGAGI (reference sequence). The CDR3 spells CASSPGKTGDQPQHF. In nucleotides, the CDR3 is TGTGCCAGCAGTCCAGGGAAAACCGGGGATCAGCCCCAGCATTTT.